This is a list of T cell receptor beta chains from one sample in a study of cytomegalovirus exposure and HLA in healthy donors. The protocol was immunoSEQ multiplex PCR, while the TCRdb copy is restricted to in-frame clones and leaves out a portion. The sample consists of more than 120,000 clones, approximately 79% of them appearing once. Sample: PBMCs. These receptors were obtained from a woman aged 25 to 39 in good health and CMV-seronegative. CDR3s include the opening cysteine and the closing phenylalanine or tryptophan. A D gene is named only where the DNA matches it firmly. Only part of the rows carry a size: once, few, many, or a class if the clone is expanded.

v_gene	abundance	j_gene	d_gene	CDR3aa	CDR3nt
TRBV7-9	few	TRBJ2-7	NA	CASSPRESSYEQYF	TGTGCCAGCAGCCCGAGGGAGAGCTCCTACGAGCAGTACTTC
TRBV10-2	NA	TRBJ1-2	NA	CASTVQDSFYGYTF	TGCGCCAGCACCGTACAGGACAGCTTCTATGGCTACACCTTC
TRBV14	NA	TRBJ1-1	NA	CASSPRVKSEAFF	TGTGCCAGCAGCCCCCGGGTGAAATCTGAAGCTTTCTTT
TRBV5-1	NA	TRBJ2-2	NA	CASSLAEVGELFF	TGCGCCAGCAGCTTGGCCGAGGTCGGGGAGCTGTTTTTT
TRBV27	NA	TRBJ1-5	NA	CASSLSSNQPQHF	TGTGCCAGCAGTTTGAGTAGCAATCAGCCCCAGCATTTT
TRBV11-1	NA	TRBJ1-2	TRBD1	CASSSDRVSYGYTF	TGTGCCAGCAGCTCGGACAGGGTCAGCTATGGCTACACCTTC
TRBV7-2	once	TRBJ1-5	NA	CASSLVGSGNQPQHF	TGTGCCAGCAGCTTAGTCGGGTCAGGCAATCAGCCCCAGCATTTT
TRBV5-5	NA	TRBJ1-6	NA	CASSLSGAGSPLHF	TGTGCCAGCAGCTTGTCTGGGGCCGGCTCACCCCTCCACTTT
TRBV9	few	TRBJ2-3	TRBD1	CASSDPGGAGTDTQYF	TGTGCCAGCAGCGATCCAGGGGGCGCGGGCACAGATACGCAGTATTTT
TRBV6-6	once	TRBJ2-1	NA	CASSYSRGEQFF	TGTGCCAGCAGTTACTCTAGGGGGGAGCAGTTCTTC
TRBV14	NA	TRBJ1-2	NA	CASSQTRQVDGYTF	TGTGCCAGCAGCCAAACAAGACAGGTGGATGGCTACACCTTC
TRBV5-4	NA	TRBJ1-4	NA	CASSLAGTNEKLFF	TGTGCCAGCAGCTTGGCGGGGACTAATGAAAAACTGTTTTTT
TRBV4-3	few	TRBJ1-4	NA	CASSQDLAGANEKLFF	TGCGCCAGCAGCCAAGATTTGGCAGGGGCTAATGAAAAACTGTTTTTT
TRBV6-5	NA	TRBJ2-3	TRBD2	CASSASGGDDTQYF	TGTGCCAGCAGTGCCAGCGGGGGAGATGATACGCAGTATTTT
TRBV7-2	NA	TRBJ1-2	NA	CASSSLGFMVGRGGYTF	TGTGCCAGCAGCTCCCTCGGTTTCATGGTAGGCAGGGGAGGCTACACCTTC
TRBV4-3	few	TRBJ1-1	TRBD1	CASSQDTGTVNTEAFF	TGCGCCAGCAGCCAAGATACAGGGACAGTTAACACTGAAGCTTTCTTT
TRBV10-3	once	TRBJ2-2	TRBD1	CAISGDRDTGELFF	TGTGCCATCAGTGGTGACAGGGACACCGGGGAGCTGTTTTTT
TRBV6-5	NA	TRBJ2-3	NA	CASSSGSTVGQDTQYF	TGTGCCAGCAGTTCCGGGTCTACGGTGGGTCAAGATACGCAGTATTTT
TRBV20-1	few	TRBJ2-5	NA	CSAQVQETQYF	TGCAGTGCCCAGGTTCAAGAGACCCAGTACTTC
TRBV6-1	NA	TRBJ2-5	TRBD2	CASSEVAGRQETQYF	TGTGCCAGCAGTGAAGTGGCCGGGAGGCAAGAGACCCAGTACTTC
TRBV7-3	NA	TRBJ1-2	NA	CASSLTGGGYGYTF	TGTGCCAGCAGCTTAACGGGAGGGGGGTACGGCTACACCTTC
TRBV19	NA	TRBJ2-1	TRBD1	CASSPDRGRNEQFF	TGTGCCAGTAGTCCTGACAGGGGTCGCAATGAGCAGTTCTTC
TRBV11-2	NA	TRBJ1-1	NA	CASSPEGWNTEAFF	TGTGCCAGCAGCCCGGAGGGGTGGAACACTGAAGCTTTCTTT
TRBV18	NA	TRBJ1-2	NA	CASSPGSRAYGYTF	TGTGCCAGCTCACCTGGAAGCAGGGCCTATGGCTACACCTTC
TRBV19	NA	TRBJ2-7	NA	CASSIAASSYEQYF	TGTGCCAGTAGTATCGCAGCGAGCTCCTACGAGCAGTACTTC
TRBV9	NA	TRBJ2-3	TRBD2	CASSVRGGRAELGTDTQYF	TGTGCCAGCAGCGTAAGGGGCGGGAGGGCCGAACTTGGCACAGATACGCAGTATTTT
TRBV2	once	TRBJ1-2	TRBD1	CASRTPLTGDRGSGYTF	TGTGCCAGCAGGACCCCCTTGACGGGGGACAGGGGGTCTGGCTACACCTTC
TRBV27	NA	TRBJ2-1	TRBD1	CASSLAGGYNEQFF	TGTGCCAGCAGTTTGGCAGGGGGATACAATGAGCAGTTCTTC
TRBV11-1	NA	TRBJ2-5	TRBD1	CASSLGLSGTGQETQYF	TGTGCCAGCAGCTTAGGATTAAGTGGGACAGGGCAAGAGACCCAGTACTTC
TRBV15	NA	TRBJ2-7	TRBD2	CATSREVRREGSYEQYF	TGTGCCACCAGCAGAGAGGTACGGCGGGAGGGCTCCTACGAGCAGTACTTC
TRBV6-5	NA	TRBJ2-1	TRBD2	CASSRTSGNYNEQFF	TGTGCCAGCAGTCGGACTAGCGGGAACTACAATGAGCAGTTCTTC
TRBV28	NA	TRBJ2-1	TRBD2	CASRKPGLAGDEQFF	TGTGCCAGCAGGAAGCCGGGACTAGCGGGAGATGAGCAGTTCTTC
TRBV19	NA	TRBJ2-7	NA	CASSLSGTPTYEQYF	TGTGCCAGTAGTCTCTCCGGGACACCAACCTACGAGCAGTACTTC
TRBV10-2	NA	TRBJ2-1	TRBD2	CASKLAGGPYEQFF	TGCGCCAGCAAACTAGCGGGAGGGCCCTATGAGCAGTTCTTC
TRBV6-5	NA	TRBJ2-5	TRBD1	CASGIRQGAGETQYF	TGTGCCAGCGGAATTAGACAGGGGGCTGGGGAGACCCAGTACTTC
TRBV9	once	TRBJ2-7	TRBD2	CASSPGLAGGHEQYF	TGTGCCAGCAGCCCGGGACTAGCGGGAGGCCACGAGCAGTACTTC